A single sample gave rise to the 25 T cell receptor beta chains below, sequenced in a study of monozygotic twins with inflammatory bowel disease. TCRdb re-called the 5' RACE reads, yielding one record per CDR3 amino acid sequence without DNA. This table holds roughly 100,000 distinct CDR3 sequences. Input material: blood. The receptors shown here come from a human donor with ulcerative colitis or Crohn's disease, or a healthy co-twin of an affected twin (not recorded which).

The genes are TRBV6-5 and TRBJ2-6; the D gene TCRdb calls, TRBD1, cannot be checked with no DNA. Germline V gives CDR1 MNHEY, CDR2 SVGAGI. This CDR3 has 15 amino acids. The CDR3 loop is CASSYRGSGANVLTF.

The chain carries TRBV11-1 and TRBJ2-6; TCRdb lists TRBD2, though no DNA is available to test this call. This CDR3 is built from 20 residues. From germline, CDR1 is SGHAT and CDR2 FQDESV (reference sequence). CDR3 in amino acids: CASSLDLESGSLSGANVLTF.

The chain has TRBV3-1 and TRBJ2-3; TCRdb designates TRBD1, a call that cannot be tested without DNA. CDR1 and CDR2 from the germline V gene are LGHDT and YNNKEL (reference sequence). The CDR3 runs to 16 residues. CDR3 loop: CASSQDWDRAADTQYF.

The gene calls are TRBV7-8 and TRBJ2-7; the TCRdb call, TRBD1, lacks DNA for checking. The germline V gene encodes CDR1 SGHVS and CDR2 FQNEAQ. The CDR3 totals 14 residues. CDR3 sequence: CASSPSAQGDEQYF. The variable domain in full, with the rest retrieved from reference TRBV7-8 and TRBJ2-7, is GAGVSQSPRYKVAKRGQDVALRCDPISGHVSLFWYQQALGQGPEFLTYFQNEAQLDKSGLPSDRFFAERPEGSVSTLKIQRTQQEDSAVYLCASSPSAQGDEQYFGPGTRLTVT.

V and J are TRBV3-1 and TRBJ2-1. The germline CDR1 and CDR2 sequences are LGHDT and YNNKEL (reference sequence). CDR3 length: 13 amino acids. CDR3 sequence: CASSQGLVRLKIF.

The genes are TRBV12-3 or TRBV12-4 and TRBJ2-2. This CDR3 comprises 14 residues. CDR3: CASSSTANTGELFF.

The chain joins TRBV5-1 to TRBJ2-7; TCRdb's D call of TRBD1 is untestable without DNA. The CDR3 length is 15 residues. Germline V lookup: CDR1 SGHRS, CDR2 YFSETQ. CDR3 loop: CASSLGNPTGDEQYF.

The chain is built from TRBV12-3 or TRBV12-4 and TRBJ2-5; the TCRdb call, TRBD1, lacks DNA for checking. This CDR3 region has 14 residues. This CDR3 reads CASSQGTAQETQYF.

The rearrangement uses TRBV18 and TRBJ1-2. Per the germline V gene, CDR1 is KGHSH and CDR2 is LQKENI. The CDR3 has 14 amino acids. The CDR3 protein is CASSPPEARYGYTF.

This sequence joins TRBV7-2 and TRBJ1-6; no DNA is available, so the TRBD1 call from TCRdb remains unchecked. Germline V CDR1 and CDR2: SGHTA, FQGNSA. The CDR3 is 15 amino acids. The CDR3 is CASSEWGTVGSPLHF.

The chain carries TRBV4-3 and TRBJ2-7; as DNA is missing, the TRBD1 call by TCRdb cannot be tested. CDR3 length equals 16 residues. The germline CDR1 and CDR2 sequences are LGHNA and YSLEER. This CDR3 is CASSQDVRGSSYEQYF.

The genes are TRBV24-1 and TRBJ2-2; without DNA, the TCRdb call of TRBD1 cannot be checked. The V gene's germline CDR1 is KGHDR and CDR2 SFDVKD. This CDR3 is built from 16 residues. The CDR3 spells CATSDFTRGLTGELFF.

The J gene is TRBJ2-3, the V gene TRBV7-2; the D gene TCRdb calls, TRBD2, cannot be checked with no DNA. Germline CDR1 SGHTA, CDR2 FQGNSA. The CDR3 is 15 amino acids. CDR3: CASSLSAGGSGTQYF. The variable domain in full, completed from reference TRBV7-2 and TRBJ2-3, reads GAGVSQSPSNKVTEKGKDVELRCDPISGHTALYWYRQSLGQGLEFLIYFQGNSAPDKSGLPSDRFSAERTGGSVSTLTIQRTQQEDSAVYLCASSLSAGGSGTQYFGPGTRLTVL.

The rearrangement uses TRBV7-8 and TRBJ1-6. From germline, CDR1 is SGHVS and CDR2 FQNEAQ. The CDR3 covers 14 residues. The CDR3 loop is CASSFESYNSPLHF.

The chain uses TRBV20-1 and TRBJ1-6; lacking DNA, the TRBD1 call made by TCRdb goes unchecked. The CDR3 extends over 16 amino acids. Looked up from germline, CDR1 is DFQATT and CDR2 is SNEGSKA (reference sequence). CDR3 residues: CSARDSTGTYNSPLHF.

The J gene is TRBJ1-4, the V gene TRBV5-1; the D gene TCRdb calls, TRBD1, cannot be checked with no DNA. CDR3 size: 15 residues. Germline CDR1 reads SGHRS; CDR2 reads YFSETQ. CDR3 sequence reads: CASSSAGTVNEKLFF.

The rearrangement uses TRBV12-3 or TRBV12-4 and TRBJ2-5; the D call from TCRdb, TRBD2, cannot be confirmed without DNA. This CDR3 contains 14 residues. The CDR3 sequence: CASRLSGSGETQYF.

V gene TRBV7-2 combines with J gene TRBJ1-5; TCRdb's D call of TRBD1 is untestable without DNA. This CDR3 is 14 amino acids long. Germline CDR1 reads SGHTA; CDR2 reads FQGNSA. The chain's CDR3 is CASRGDTGNQPQHF.

V and J are TRBV30 and TRBJ2-5; TCRdb picks TRBD1, but there is no DNA to check that call. Germline CDR1 reads GTSNPN; CDR2 reads SVGIG (reference sequence). The length of the CDR3 is 13 residues. The CDR3 loop reads CACRDSLQETQYF.

The chain recombines TRBV30 with TRBJ2-3; TCRdb names TRBD2, which stays unverified in the absence of DNA. The CDR3 is 15 amino acids. The germline gives CDR1 GTSNPN, CDR2 SVGIG (reference sequence). This CDR3 is CAWNRLAGSTDTQYF.

This chain joins TRBV29-1 and TRBJ2-7; TCRdb proposes TRBD1, but this gene call is untestable without DNA. Germline lookup yields CDR1 SQVTM and CDR2 ANQGSEA. This CDR3 region has 15 residues. The CDR3 loop reads CSVEHRDNVSYEQYF.

V is TRBV12-5 and J is TRBJ2-1; with no DNA, the TCRdb D assignment of TRBD1 cannot be verified. The CDR3 is made up of 11 amino acids. Per the germline V gene, CDR1 is LGHNT and CDR2 is FRNRAP. CDR3 in amino acids: CASRDYNEQFF.

This chain joins TRBV28 and TRBJ2-6. The CDR3 sequence is 16 residues long. Germline CDR1 reads MDHEN; CDR2 reads SYDVKM. The CDR3 loop is CASSLVLNTGANVLTF. The full variable domain, with the rest looked up from reference TRBV28 and TRBJ2-6, is DVKVTQSSRYLVKRTGEKVFLECVQDMDHENMFWYRQDPGLGLRLIYFSYDVKMKEKGDIPEGYSVSREKKERFSLILESASTNQTSMYLCASSLVLNTGANVLTFGAGSRLTVL.

The CDR3: CATSELGSGRDADTQYF. The chain recombines TRBV24-1 with TRBJ2-3; checking the TCRdb D call of TRBD2 is not possible without DNA. The CDR3 has 17 amino acids. CDR1 and CDR2 from the germline V gene are KGHDR and SFDVKD.

The chain is built from TRBV4-3 and TRBJ1-4; TCRdb calls TRBD1, which cannot be checked without DNA. CDR1 LGHNA and CDR2 YSLEER come from the germline V gene. The CDR3 sequence is 15 residues long. CDR3 amino acids: CASSQVGTHVRGLFF.